A selection of T cell receptor beta chains follows, all from one sample in a study of blood T cell repertoires in COVID-19. This table comes from immunoSEQ multiplex PCR, and its TCRdb copy is limited to in-frame clones, with some not included. In the table there are 60,000 to 85,000 clones, 60% to 85% of which are singletons. Sequenced sample: peripheral blood. Every receptor here comes from a man between 65 and 79 years old with acute or convalescent COVID-19. Both conserved end residues are part of each CDR3. The D gene is left open where the match is weak. Only part of the rows carry a size: once, few, many, or a class if the clone is expanded.

abundance | j_gene | len | d_gene | v_gene | CDR3aa | CDR3nt
. | TRBJ2-2 | 17 | TRBD1 | TRBV4-3 | CASSQITTGFNTGELFF | TGCGCCAGCAGCCAAATTACGACAGGGTTCAACACCGGGGAGCTGTTTTTT
medium-sized | TRBJ1-1 | 11 | TRBD1 | TRBV20-1 | CSAGQGTEAFF | TGCAGTGCTGGACAGGGCACTGAAGCTTTCTTT
. | TRBJ2-7 | 13 | . | TRBV11-3 | CASSSGNTYEQYF | TGTGCCAGCAGTTCAGGGAACACCTACGAGCAGTACTTC
. | TRBJ2-7 | 15 | . | TRBV9 | CASSVAPGQYYEQYF | TGTGCCAGCAGCGTAGCTCCGGGACAATACTACGAGCAGTACTTC
few | TRBJ2-4 | 16 | TRBD1 | TRBV6-2/TRBV6-3 | CASSTGQPFLKNIQYF | TGTGCCAGCAGTACGGGACAGCCTTTTTTAAAAAACATTCAGTACTTC
. | TRBJ2-7 | 12 | . | TRBV24-1 | CATSENNYEQYF | TGTGCCACCAGTGAAAACAACTACGAGCAGTACTTC
. | TRBJ1-3 | 15 | . | TRBV7-9 | CASSLRGTSGNTIYF | TGTGCCAGCAGCTTGCGGGGGACCTCCGGAAACACCATATATTTT
. | TRBJ2-1 | 12 | . | TRBV7-3 | CASSLSSNEQFF | TGTGCCAGCAGCTTAAGTAGCAATGAGCAGTTCTTC
. | TRBJ1-5 | 14 | . | TRBV2 | CASRQGYSNQPQHF | TGTGCCAGCAGACAGGGATATAGCAATCAGCCCCAGCATTTT
. | TRBJ1-1 | 15 | . | TRBV18 | CAAREGAGPNTEAFF | TGTGCCGCCCGCGAAGGGGCAGGGCCCAACACTGAAGCTTTCTTT
. | TRBJ2-4 | 17 | . | TRBV28 | CASSLTVEVQAKNIQYF | TGTGCCAGCAGTTTAACTGTAGAGGTACAAGCCAAAAACATTCAGTACTTC
. | TRBJ2-7 | 15 | . | TRBV15 | CATSTLGPSTYEQYF | TGTGCCACCAGCACCCTTGGGCCAAGCACCTACGAGCAGTACTTC
. | TRBJ1-5 | 17 | TRBD1 | TRBV7-8 | CASSSGPGQGVRQPQHF | TGTGCCAGCAGCTCCGGACCGGGACAGGGTGTCCGTCAGCCCCAGCATTTT
few | TRBJ2-1 | 18 | TRBD1 | TRBV7-9 | CASSFPSSGTAPYNEQFF | TGTGCCAGCAGCTTCCCCTCCTCCGGGACAGCTCCCTACAATGAGCAGTTCTTC
. | TRBJ2-1 | 14 | TRBD2 | TRBV19 | CASTRLAGGVEQFF | TGTGCCAGTACCCGACTAGCGGGAGGTGTTGAGCAGTTCTTC
. | TRBJ2-5 | 15 | TRBD1 | TRBV3-1/TRBV3-2 | CASSQGDRGRETQYF | TGTGCCAGCAGCCAAGGGGACAGGGGGCGAGAGACCCAGTACTTC
few | TRBJ1-2 | 12 | . | TRBV28 | CASSLTLYGYTF | TGTGCCAGCAGTTTAACTCTCTATGGCTACACCTTC
few | TRBJ1-5 | 15 | TRBD1 | TRBV2 | CASRTGTGSNQPQHF | TGTGCCAGCAGAACCGGGACAGGGAGCAATCAGCCCCAGCATTTT
few | TRBJ2-1 | 13 | . | TRBV25-1 | CASSVSTRGEQFF | TGTGCCAGCAGTGTATCGACTAGAGGTGAGCAGTTCTTC
once | TRBJ2-5 | 15 | . | TRBV19 | CASSIDPQGRETQYF | TGTGCCAGTAGTATAGATCCCCAGGGTCGAGAGACCCAGTACTTC
few | TRBJ1-5 | 14 | TRBD1 | TRBV3-1/TRBV3-2 | CASSPGQTPQPQHF | TGTGCCAGCAGCCCGGGACAGACACCACAGCCCCAGCATTTT
medium-sized | TRBJ1-5 | 17 | . | TRBV2 | CASSEAGWEGLNQPQHF | TGTGCCAGCAGTGAAGCGGGATGGGAGGGGCTCAATCAGCCCCAGCATTTT
. | TRBJ1-4 | 14 | TRBD1 | TRBV2 | CASTIRDREEKLFF | TGTGCCAGCACAATACGGGACAGGGAAGAAAAACTGTTTTTT
. | TRBJ1-1 | 13 | . | TRBV10-3 | CAAETVMNTEAFF | TGTGCCGCCGAGACAGTGATGAACACTGAAGCTTTCTTT